This T cell receptor delta chain was recovered during a study of delta chains in infants with herpesvirus infections. Looking at the study overall: The search targeted a public fetal Vdelta1/Vgamma8 clonotype after postnatal CMV infection. Whole-study findings and limits: The public clonotype decayed quickly, seemingly gone after about two months.

PBMC RNA was reverse transcribed using gamma-chain- and delta-chain-specific primers. TCRdb fed the RT-PCR reads to CATT. The table lists 3,400 or so delta-chain clones, over 25% of them singletons. Trimming took 0 bases from V and 0 from J; bases not matched to a gene: 5. Germline CDR1 is GEAIGNYY and CDR2 is EKD. The CDR3 is made up of 19 amino acids. Sample share makes this clone large. Its specificity is unknown. The chain employs TRDV2 and TRDJ3, with 9 positions matching TRDD3. Here the sequenced sample was peripheral blood, taken at time point 3 of longitudinal follow-up. The receptor's source is a human donor who was a Ugandan infant, either HIV-exposed or HIV-unexposed (not recorded which). The CDR3 DNA is TGTGCCTGTGACACCCTACTGGGGGACCACTCCTGGGACACCCGACAGATGTTTTTC. It yields the protein CACDTLLGDHSWDTRQMFF.